Each of the 14 T cell receptor beta chains below was sequenced from the same sample in a study of blood T cell repertoires in COVID-19. The data were produced by immunoSEQ multiplex PCR, yet TCRdb's version contains in-frame clones alone and is incomplete. Of roughly 250,000 clones listed, over 75% are singletons. Specimen: peripheral blood. These receptors all come from a woman aged 35 to 49 who had recovered from COVID-19.

This clone was recorded once. The V gene is TRBV7-9, the J gene TRBJ2-1, with TRBD2 matching over 8 bases. This CDR3 is 16 amino acids long. Germline values: CDR1 SEHNR, CDR2 FQNEAQ (reference sequence). J gave up 3 bases and V 5 bases, and 9 bases lay outside the gene matches. The CDR3 region has the DNA TGTGCCAGCAGCCCCTCATTAGCGGGAAACTACAATGAGCAGTTCTTC. Its translation is CASSPSLAGNYNEQFF.

The chain couples TRBV15 to TRBJ1-1; unclear D gene. The V gene lost 3 bases and the J gene lost 5 bases, with 10 bases spanning the gap. CDR1 and CDR2 (germline): LNHNV, YYDKDF (reference sequence). This CDR3 is 13 amino acids long. The CDR3 DNA sequence: TGTGCCACCAGCAGCGGAGTATTGACTGAAGCTTTCTTT. Residues: CATSSGVLTEAFF.

The V gene is TRBV4-3, the J gene TRBJ2-7; TRBD1 is a possible D gene (6 bases). In germline, CDR1 is LGHNA, CDR2 YSLEER. Trimming took 0 bases from V and 0 from J, leaving 9 bases between them. CDR3 length: 15 amino acids. DNA of the CDR3: TGCGCCAGCAGCCAAGATAGGGGGACCTCCTACGAGCAGTACTTC. It yields the protein CASSQDRGTSYEQYF.

This clone is a singleton in its sample. V gene TRBV6-4 combines with J gene TRBJ2-5; D perhaps matches TRBD2 (6 bases). Trimming took 6 bases from V and 3 from J, leaving 20 bases between them. The CDR3 is 16 residues long. From germline, CDR1 is MRHNA and CDR2 SNTAGT. The CDR3, as DNA: TGTGCCAGCAGGAATTACTATTACAGGAGGGAAGAGACCCAGTACTTC. It is translated as CASRNYYYRREETQYF.

V is TRBV2 and J is TRBJ1-5; tentatively, D is TRBD1 (5 bases). Germline V gene data show CDR1 as SNHLY and CDR2 as FYNNEI. The CDR3 is made up of 15 amino acids. Trimming shortened V by 4 bases and J by 0 bases, and 10 bases separated the two germline ends. Written as DNA, the CDR3 is TGTGCCAGCAGTGTTTCAGGGTATAGCAATCAGCCCCAGCATTTT. This translates into CASSVSGYSNQPQHF.

The chain links TRBV7-6 to TRBJ1-2; 9 bases agree with TRBD1. This CDR3 contains 17 residues. Unmatched junction bases numbered 7, after V lost 0 bases and J lost 2 bases. CDR1 and CDR2 (germline): SGHVS, FNYEAQ. Written as DNA, the CDR3 is TGTGCCAGCAGCTTAGCCCCTAAGACAGGGGGGAACTATGGCTACACCTTC. Its protein product is CASSLAPKTGGNYGYTF.

This chain links TRBV7-8 with TRBJ2-7; TRBD2 matches 14 bases. Germline V gives CDR1 SGHVS, CDR2 FQNEAQ. The CDR3 runs 16 residues. V was pared by 4 bases and J by 6 bases, with 8 bases of the junction left unmatched. The CDR3 reads CASSSRLAGGPGEQYF. The CDR3 nucleotides are TGTGCCAGCAGCTCCAGACTAGCGGGAGGGCCAGGCGAGCAGTACTTC.

A note on this clone: This specimen includes other DNA sequences encoding the same CDR3. The chain recombines TRBV5-4 with TRBJ2-5; 13 nucleotides match TRBD2. Germline loops: CDR1 SGHNT, CDR2 YYREEE (reference sequence). V lost 4 bases, J lost 4 bases, and 4 bases stayed unmatched. CDR3 length equals 15 residues. CDR3 sequence (DNA): TGTGCCAGCAGCCCCAGACTAGCGGGAGGAGAGACCCAGTACTTC. As protein: CASSPRLAGGETQYF.

The CDR3 is CASSLGQTNEQFF. Written as DNA, the CDR3 is TGTGCCAGCAGTCTCGGACAGACCAATGAGCAGTTCTTC. This chain connects TRBV6-5 to TRBJ2-1; maybe TRBD1 (6 bases). Germline V gene sequence: CDR1 MNHEY, CDR2 SVGAGI. V lost 5 bases, J lost 6 bases, and 11 bases lay in between. CDR3 length: 13 amino acids.

V gene TRBV7-9 combines with J gene TRBJ2-7, with 11 nucleotides matching TRBD2. V lost 4 bases to trimming and J lost 1 base; unmatched junction nucleotides: 0. The CDR3 runs 14 residues. Germline V CDR1 and CDR2: SEHNR, FQNEAQ (reference sequence). As DNA, the CDR3 is TGTGCCAGCAGCTGGACTAGCGGGTCCTACGAGCAGTACTTC. Its protein is CASSWTSGSYEQYF.

This clone was picked up one time. The V gene is TRBV19, the J gene TRBJ2-1, with 11 bases identical to TRBD1. The germline CDR1 and CDR2 sequences are LNHDA and SQIVND (reference sequence). This CDR3 region has 16 residues. V lost 4 bases to trimming and J lost 7 bases; unmatched junction nucleotides: 9. The CDR3 DNA reads TGTGCCAGTAGTAACCCGGACAGGGGGCGCGGTAATGAGCAGTTCTTC. It is translated as CASSNPDRGRGNEQFF.

The V and J genes are TRBV5-1 and TRBJ2-7; 9 bases are a match to TRBD2. From germline, CDR1 is SGHRS and CDR2 YFSETQ. The CDR3 has 15 residues. V dropped 3 bases and J dropped 5; count of bases not matched to a gene: 9. CDR3 in DNA: TGCGCCAGCAGCTCCTTAGCGGGGGCGACCCACGAGCAGTACTTC. This codes for CASSSLAGATHEQYF.

The genes are TRBV6-4 and TRBJ1-4, with D possibly TRBD1 on 6 matching bases. Germline CDR1 MRHNA, CDR2 SNTAGT. The CDR3 spans 14 residues. Trimming took 6 bases from V and 8 from J, leaving 16 bases between them. CDR3 in amino acids: CASSGGGAREKLFF. The DNA of the CDR3 is TGTGCCAGCAGCGGCGGGGGGGCACGGGAAAAACTGTTTTTT.

J is TRBJ1-1 and V is TRBV28; 8 bases match TRBD1. This CDR3 contains 16 residues. Trimming cost V 0 bases and J 5 bases; bases outside gene matches: 8. CDR1 is MDHEN and CDR2 is SYDVKM in the germline V gene. The CDR3 DNA follows: TGTGCCAGCAGTTTATGGGACAGGGTCCGGACGACTGAAGCTTTCTTT. Translated, it gives CASSLWDRVRTTEAFF. The whole variable domain, remainder taken from reference TRBV28 and TRBJ1-1, is DVKVTQSSRYLVKRTGEKVFLECVQDMDHENMFWYRQDPGLGLRLIYFSYDVKMKEKGDIPEGYSVSREKKERFSLILESASTNQTSMYLCASSLWDRVRTTEAFFGQGTRLTVV.